These T cell receptor beta chains were read from a single sample in a study of Ad26.COV2.S vaccination and SARS-CoV-2 variants. Some clones are missing from TCRdb's copy, which holds only in-frame ones; the method was immunoSEQ multiplex PCR. The sample has about 680,000 clones; about 89% are singletons. The sample in question was peripheral blood, obtained in a trial of Ad26.COV2.S vaccine versus placebo. These receptors all come from a person between 18 and 65 years old who received the Ad26.COV2.S COVID-19 vaccine or a placebo. The CDR3 runs from the conserved cysteine through the conserved F or W. The D gene is left open where the match is weak. Where a row states a size, it is once, few, many or the class of an expanded clone; other rows omit it.

TRBV19,13,TRBD2,.,TRBJ2-7,TGTGCCAGCGGACTAGCGGGAGTACACGAGCAGTACTTC,CASGLAGVHEQYF
TRBV6-2/TRBV6-3,15,.,.,TRBJ1-5,TGTGCCAGCAGTTACATCGGGACCGCGAATCAGCCCCAGCATTTT,CASSYIGTANQPQHF
TRBV6-5,13,.,.,TRBJ1-5,TGTGCCAGCAGTTACCGGGGGAATCAGCCCCAGCATTTT,CASSYRGNQPQHF
TRBV18,14,.,.,TRBJ2-7,TGTGCCAGCTCACCTCAGGAGGGGGCCTACGAGCAGTACTTC,CASSPQEGAYEQYF
TRBV2,13,TRBD1,.,TRBJ1-6,TGTGCCGGGACAGCCAATCTTAATTCACCCCTCCACTTT,CAGTANLNSPLHF
TRBV18,16,TRBD1,.,TRBJ2-5,TGTGCCAGCTCACCCTCGGACAGGGGAAAAGCAGAGACCCAGTACTTC,CASSPSDRGKAETQYF
TRBV7-9,12,.,.,TRBJ1-1,TGTGCCAGCAGCTTCGACAGACCTGAAGCTTTCTTT,CASSFDRPEAFF
TRBV7-2,13,.,.,TRBJ2-6,TGTGCCAGCAGCCCCTGGAGGGCCAACGTCCTGACTTTC,CASSPWRANVLTF
TRBV5-1,13,.,few,TRBJ2-1,TGCGCCAGCAGAGTCTCCCCTGGCAATGAGCAGTTCTTC,CASRVSPGNEQFF
TRBV10-3,13,TRBD1,.,TRBJ1-2,TGTGCCATCAGCGTGACAGGGGACTATGGCTACACCTTC,CAISVTGDYGYTF
TRBV6-5,14,TRBD2,.,TRBJ2-5,TGTGCCAGCAGTCAAACTAGCGGACAAGAGACCCAGTACTTC,CASSQTSGQETQYF
TRBV5-4,11,.,.,TRBJ2-7,TGTGCCAGCAGCCATAGCGGCGAGCAGTACTTC,CASSHSGEQYF
TRBV14,16,.,.,TRBJ2-2,TGTGCCAGCAGCCAAAATAAGGGAACTAACACCGGGGAGCTGTTTTTT,CASSQNKGTNTGELFF
TRBV19,15,.,.,TRBJ2-6,TGTGCCAGTAGTATTGACAGGTCTGGGGCCAACGTCCTGACTTTC,CASSIDRSGANVLTF
TRBV19,14,.,.,TRBJ1-5,TGTGCCAGTAGTATTTCGGACACCAATCAGCCCCAGCATTTT,CASSISDTNQPQHF
TRBV19,15,.,.,TRBJ2-2,TGTGCCAGTAGTACCCTGGGGTCCTACACCGGGGAGCTGTTTTTT,CASSTLGSYTGELFF
TRBV6-2/TRBV6-3,12,.,.,TRBJ2-7,TGTGCCAGCAGTTACAACAGTTACGAGCAGTACTTC,CASSYNSYEQYF
TRBV9,14,.,.,TRBJ1-4,TGTGCCAGCAGCCTAGACGCGATAAATGAAAAACTGTTTTTT,CASSLDAINEKLFF
TRBV5-1,15,.,.,TRBJ2-1,TGCGCCAGCAGCTTGCTCAGCGCTACTTACAATGAGCAGTTCTTC,CASSLLSATYNEQFF
TRBV6-5,15,.,.,TRBJ1-4,TGTGCCAGCAGTTATGAAGGGGCAACTAATGAAAAACTGTTTTTT,CASSYEGATNEKLFF
TRBV29-1,13,.,.,TRBJ1-1,TGCAGCGTTGAGGACGCGCAGTCGACTGAAGCTTTCTTT,CSVEDAQSTEAFF
TRBV5-1,16,TRBD1,once,TRBJ2-7,TGCGCCAGCAGCCTGAACGGACAGGCCGGATTATACGAGCAGTACTTC,CASSLNGQAGLYEQYF
TRBV14,13,.,.,TRBJ2-3,TGTGCCAGCAGCCAAGATTCCGGTAATACGCAGTATTTT,CASSQDSGNTQYF
TRBV4-1,13,.,.,TRBJ2-7,TGCGCCAGCAGCCAAGGTTCAGGGGACGAGCAGTACTTC,CASSQGSGDEQYF
TRBV19,16,TRBD2,.,TRBJ2-5,TGTGCCAGCCAACACCTGGGGCTAGCGGGAGAAGAGACCCAGTACTTC,CASQHLGLAGEETQYF
TRBV19,15,.,once,TRBJ1-2,TGTGCCAGTAGTGTCGGCCCACTCAATAACTATGGCTACACCTTC,CASSVGPLNNYGYTF
TRBV6-6,14,.,.,TRBJ2-1,TGTGCCAGCAGTTACTCGCCAGACAAGAATGAGCAGTTCTTC,CASSYSPDKNEQFF
TRBV27,15,.,once,TRBJ1-5,TGTGCCAGCAGTTCCTTGAGTGGGGGCAATCAGCCCCAGCATTTT,CASSSLSGGNQPQHF
TRBV18,13,.,.,TRBJ2-1,TGTGCCAGCTCACCGGGACTGGACAATGAGCAGTTCTTC,CASSPGLDNEQFF
TRBV19,13,TRBD1,.,TRBJ2-1,TGTGCCAGCGGACAGGAGAACTACAATGAGCAGTTCTTC,CASGQENYNEQFF
TRBV10-1,15,.,few,TRBJ2-7,TGCGCCAGCAGTGCCCACAGGATCAGCTCCTACGAGCAGTACTTC,CASSAHRISSYEQYF
TRBV27,14,.,.,TRBJ2-1,TGTGCCAGCAGTTTCCCCGGGACCTACAATGAGCAGTTCTTC,CASSFPGTYNEQFF